The sequence of this TCR beta chain was determined in a study of blood T cell repertoires in COVID-19. On the study more broadly: COVID-19 samples from acute and convalescent phases originated in the United States, Italy and Spain. In each case, the material was cDNA or gDNA derived from T cells, B-cell-depleted T cells, or PBMCs.

The sample holds a few counts of this clone. Original handling: Reference gene primer amplification yielded estimated nucleated cell counts. The assay was immunoSEQ multiplex PCR, and TCRdb's table has in-frame clones only and misses some. That table supplies the V and J calls and clone size; D and trimming were determined from the DNA. The sample consists of about 71,000 clones, about nine tenths of them appearing once. The V gene lost 3 bases and the J gene lost 7 bases, with 12 bases spanning the gap. The CDR3 has 14 amino acids. Germline CDR1 is WSHSY and CDR2 is SAAADI. Sample: peripheral blood. The receptor's source is a woman aged 18-29 years with acute or convalescent COVID-19. The J gene is TRBJ2-2, the V gene TRBV10-2, with D maybe TRBD2 (5 bases). CDR3 amino acids: CASSDLLAGGELFF. CDR3 DNA sequence: TGCGCCAGCAGTGATCTGCTAGCTGGCGGGGAGCTGTTTTTT.